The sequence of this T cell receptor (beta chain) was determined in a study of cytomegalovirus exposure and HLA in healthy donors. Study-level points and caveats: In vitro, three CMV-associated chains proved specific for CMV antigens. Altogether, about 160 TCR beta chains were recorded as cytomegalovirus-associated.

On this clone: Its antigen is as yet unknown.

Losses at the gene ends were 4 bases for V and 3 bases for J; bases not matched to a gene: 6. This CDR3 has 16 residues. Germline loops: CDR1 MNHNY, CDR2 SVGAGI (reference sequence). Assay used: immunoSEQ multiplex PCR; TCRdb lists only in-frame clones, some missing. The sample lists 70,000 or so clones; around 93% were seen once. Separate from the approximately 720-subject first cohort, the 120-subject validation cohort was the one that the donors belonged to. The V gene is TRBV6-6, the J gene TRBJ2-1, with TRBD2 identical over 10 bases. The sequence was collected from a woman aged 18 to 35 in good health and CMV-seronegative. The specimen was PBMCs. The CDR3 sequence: CASSFSLAGDYNEQFF. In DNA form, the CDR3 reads TGTGCCAGCAGTTTTTCCCTAGCGGGAGACTACAATGAGCAGTTCTTC.